A single sample is the source of the 5 T cell receptor beta chains below, sequenced in a study of beta chain features in type 1 diabetes. Study results and caveats: A moderate, significant TCRB CDR3 shortening appeared in type 1 diabetes across four CD4+ subsets.

These TCRs are of unknown antigen specificity. Expressed TCRB transcripts were sequenced because the entire RNA isolate underwent reverse transcription. The table came from immunoSEQ multiplex PCR; TCRdb's copy has only in-frame clones and leaves some out. The sample lists hundreds of thousands of clones; approximately 15% were seen once. The source material was naive CD4+ T cells from blood. The origin of the receptors is a man between 18 and 35 years old with type 1 diabetes.

In its sample, this clone was seen a few times. The V and J genes are TRBV5-1 and TRBJ2-5; 7 bases agree with TRBD2. With 4 bases clipped from V and 0 bases from J, the junction kept 6 bases outside the gene matches. The length of the CDR3 is 15 residues. Germline CDR1 and CDR2: SGHRS and YFSETQ. This CDR3 is CASSLGGRDQETQYF. The CDR3 DNA sequence: TGCGCCAGCAGCCTGGGTGGGAGGGACCAAGAGACCCAGTACTTC.

Only a few counts were recorded for this clone. The chain combines TRBV27 with TRBJ2-7; weak D call: TRBD2 (6 bases). The V end lost 5 bases, the J end lost 6 bases, and 23 bases lay between the germline ends. CDR1 is MNHEY and CDR2 is SMNVEV in the germline V gene (reference sequence). The CDR3 runs to 16 residues. The CDR3, as DNA: TGTGCCAGCAGTGGGCTAGCGTCCTCCTCGCCCGTCGAGCAGTACTTC. It is translated as CASSGLASSSPVEQYF.

The chain carries TRBV4-1 and TRBJ2-1; a weak D match, TRBD2 (6 bases). V dropped 6 bases and J dropped 8 bases, with 23 bases sitting between them. In germline, CDR1 is MGHRA, CDR2 YSYEKL. This CDR3 region has 16 residues. This CDR3 reads CASRPGTGERRDEQFF. The DNA for the CDR3 is TGCGCCAGCAGACCCGGGACGGGAGAGCGTAGGGATGAGCAGTTCTTC.

The chain employs TRBV27 and TRBJ2-7; possible D gene TRBD1, 6 bases. Trimming took 2 bases from V and 0 from J, leaving 11 bases between them. Germline CDR1 reads MNHEY; CDR2 reads SMNVEV (reference sequence). This CDR3 comprises 15 residues. Here the CDR3 reads CASSLRDRISYEQYF. Written as DNA, the CDR3 is TGTGCCAGCAGTTTACGTGACAGGATCTCCTACGAGCAGTACTTC.

The chain is built from TRBV13 and TRBJ2-3, with TRBD2 identical over 9 bases. J gave up 1 base and V 3 bases, and 8 bases lay outside the gene matches. This CDR3 has 17 residues. The germline V gene has CDR1 PRHDT and CDR2 FYEKMQ (reference sequence). The CDR3 protein is CASSFLLGLAGTDTQYF. CDR3 nucleotide sequence: TGTGCCAGCAGCTTTCTATTGGGACTAGCTGGCACAGATACGCAGTATTTT.